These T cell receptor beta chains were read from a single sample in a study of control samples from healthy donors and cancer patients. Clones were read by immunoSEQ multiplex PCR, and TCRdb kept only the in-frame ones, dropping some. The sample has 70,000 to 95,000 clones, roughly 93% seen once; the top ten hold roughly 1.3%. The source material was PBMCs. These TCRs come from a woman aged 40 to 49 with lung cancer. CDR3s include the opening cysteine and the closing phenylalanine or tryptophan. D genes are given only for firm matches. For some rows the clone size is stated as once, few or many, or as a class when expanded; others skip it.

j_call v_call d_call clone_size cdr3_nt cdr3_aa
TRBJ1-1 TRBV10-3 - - TGTGCCATCAGTGGCCATGTTGGGAACACTGAAGCTTTCTTT CAISGHVGNTEAFF
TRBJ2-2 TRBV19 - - TGTGCCAGTAGTTCCGGGAAGGCTTCCGGGGAGCTGTTTTTT CASSSGKASGELFF
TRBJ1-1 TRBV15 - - TGTGCCACCAGCAGAGACAGGGGAAACACTGAAGCTTTCTTT CATSRDRGNTEAFF
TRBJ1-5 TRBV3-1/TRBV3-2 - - TGTGCCAGCAGCGTCGGGGAAAATCAGCCCCAGCATTTT CASSVGENQPQHF
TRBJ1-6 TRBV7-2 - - TGTGCCAGCAGCATAGCCAATTCACCCCTCCACTTT CASSIANSPLHF
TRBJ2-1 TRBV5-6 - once TGTGCCAGCAGCTTGGGCAGCCGGCAGGCCTACAATGAGCAGTTCTTC CASSLGSRQAYNEQFF
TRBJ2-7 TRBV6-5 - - TGTGCCAGCAGTAATCGACCGGGTCGCGACGAGCAGTACTTC CASSNRPGRDEQYF
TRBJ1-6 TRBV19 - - TGTGCCAGTAGTCGGGTCGGGGATTCACCCCTCCACTTT CASSRVGDSPLHF
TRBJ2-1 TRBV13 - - TGTGCCAGCAGCACAGGGGAGGACTCCTACAATGAGCAGTTCTTC CASSTGEDSYNEQFF
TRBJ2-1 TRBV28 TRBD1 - TGTGCCAGCAGTTTGGTGACAGGGGGCCTATACAATGAGCAGTTCTTC CASSLVTGGLYNEQFF
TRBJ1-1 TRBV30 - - TGTGCCTGGAGTGTTAGAGGGGGGGCTGAAGCTTTCTTT CAWSVRGGAEAFF
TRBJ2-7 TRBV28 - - TGTGCCAGCAGTTTTAAGACAACCTACGAGCAGTACTTC CASSFKTTYEQYF
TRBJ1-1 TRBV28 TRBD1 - TGTGCCAGCAGAACCACAGGACAGGGCCAGCGAGCTTTCTTT CASRTTGQGQRAFF
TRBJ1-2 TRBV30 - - TGTGCCTGGAGTGTAACGGATCTGAGGGGCTACACCTTC CAWSVTDLRGYTF
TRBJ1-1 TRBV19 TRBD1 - TGTGCCACATCCGTAGGGGACAGGACCCTGAACACTGAAGCTTTCTTT CATSVGDRTLNTEAFF
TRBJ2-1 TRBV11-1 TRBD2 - TGTGCCAGCAGCAAGGGACTAGCGGGGATTTACAATGAGCAGTTCTTC CASSKGLAGIYNEQFF
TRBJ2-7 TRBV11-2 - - TGTGCCAGCAGCCCCCTCTCGTTGAGTTCCTACGAGCAGTACTTC CASSPLSLSSYEQYF
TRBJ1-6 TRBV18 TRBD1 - TGTGCCAGCTCACCGGGACAGTATAATTCACCCCTCCACTTT CASSPGQYNSPLHF
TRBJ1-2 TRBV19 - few TGTGCCAGTAGTATATTTCCTGCCTCGTTCGATGGCTACACCTTC CASSIFPASFDGYTF
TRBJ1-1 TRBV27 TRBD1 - TGTGCCAGCAGTTGGACAGGGGGGGGCACTGAAGCTTTCTTT CASSWTGGGTEAFF
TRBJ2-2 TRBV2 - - TGTGCCAGCATACCCCCGAACACCGGGGAGCTGTTTTTT CASIPPNTGELFF
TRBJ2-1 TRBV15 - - TGTGCCACCAGCAGAGACGGTCAGGGTCGGAACAATGAGCAGTTCTTC CATSRDGQGRNNEQFF
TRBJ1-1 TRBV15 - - TGTGCCACCAGCCCGGTGAGAGGCAGGACCATGAACACTGAAGCTTTCTTT CATSPVRGRTMNTEAFF
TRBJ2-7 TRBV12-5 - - TGTGCTAGTGGTTTGGTATACGGTATCGGGACATATTACGAGCAGTACTTC CASGLVYGIGTYYEQYF
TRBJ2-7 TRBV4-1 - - TGCGCCAGCAGCCAAGATCAGGGATGGGACGAGCAGTACTTC CASSQDQGWDEQYF